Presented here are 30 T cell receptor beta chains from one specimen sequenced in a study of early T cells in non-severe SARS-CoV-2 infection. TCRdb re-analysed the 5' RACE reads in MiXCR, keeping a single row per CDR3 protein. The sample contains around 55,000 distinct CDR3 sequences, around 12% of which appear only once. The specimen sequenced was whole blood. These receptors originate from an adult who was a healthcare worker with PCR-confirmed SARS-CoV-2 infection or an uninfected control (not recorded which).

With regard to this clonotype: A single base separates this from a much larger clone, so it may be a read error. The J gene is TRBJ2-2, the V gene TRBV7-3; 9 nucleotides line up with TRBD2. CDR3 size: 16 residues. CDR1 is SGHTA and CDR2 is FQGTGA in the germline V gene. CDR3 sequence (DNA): TGTACCAGCAGCCCAGCCCTAGCGGGATACACCGGGGAGCTGTTTTTT. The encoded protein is CTSSPALAGYTGELFF. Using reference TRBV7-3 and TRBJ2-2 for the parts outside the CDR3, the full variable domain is GAGVSQTPSNKVTEKGKYVELRCDPISGHTALYWYRQSLGQGPEFLIYFQGTGAADDSGLPNDRFFAVRPEGSVSTLKIQRTERGDSAVYLCTSSPALAGYTGELFFGEGSRLTVL.

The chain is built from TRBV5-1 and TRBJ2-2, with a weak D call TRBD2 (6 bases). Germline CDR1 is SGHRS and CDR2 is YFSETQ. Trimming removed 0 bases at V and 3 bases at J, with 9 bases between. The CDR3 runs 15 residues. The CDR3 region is CASSLVAEYTGELFF. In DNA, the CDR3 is TGCGCCAGCAGCTTGGTAGCGGAGTACACCGGGGAGCTGTTTTTT.

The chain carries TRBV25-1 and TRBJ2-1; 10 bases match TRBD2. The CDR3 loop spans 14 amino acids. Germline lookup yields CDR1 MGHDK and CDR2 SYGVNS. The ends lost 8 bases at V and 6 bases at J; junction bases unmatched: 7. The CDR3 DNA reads TGTGCCAGCTCAACTAGCGGGACTATCAATGAGCAGTTCTTC. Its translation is CASSTSGTINEQFF. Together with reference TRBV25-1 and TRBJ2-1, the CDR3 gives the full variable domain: EADIYQTPRYLVIGTGKKITLECSQTMGHDKMYWYQQDPGMELHLIHYSYGVNSTEKGDLSSESTVSRIRTEHFPLTLESARPSHTSQYLCASSTSGTINEQFFGPGTRLTVL.

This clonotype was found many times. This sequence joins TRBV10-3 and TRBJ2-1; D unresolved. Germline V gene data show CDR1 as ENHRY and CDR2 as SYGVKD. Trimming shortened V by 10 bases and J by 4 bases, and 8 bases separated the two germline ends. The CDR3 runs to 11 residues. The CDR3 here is CATSEYNEQFF. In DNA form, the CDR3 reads TGTGCCACCAGCGAGTACAATGAGCAGTTCTTC.

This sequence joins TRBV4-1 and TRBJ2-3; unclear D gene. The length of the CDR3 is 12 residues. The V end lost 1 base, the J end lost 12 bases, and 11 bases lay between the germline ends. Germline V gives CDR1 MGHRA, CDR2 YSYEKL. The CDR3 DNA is TGCGCCAGCAGCCAAGGTCTCCTAGTACAGTATTTT. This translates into CASSQGLLVQYF.

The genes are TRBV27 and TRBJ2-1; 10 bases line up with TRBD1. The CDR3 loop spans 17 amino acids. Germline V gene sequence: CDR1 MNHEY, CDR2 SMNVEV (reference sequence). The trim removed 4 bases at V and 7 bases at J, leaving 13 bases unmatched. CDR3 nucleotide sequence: TGTGCCAGCAGTTCCTCCTCCGGGACAGGGGACAAAAATGAGCAGTTCTTC. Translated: CASSSSSGTGDKNEQFF.

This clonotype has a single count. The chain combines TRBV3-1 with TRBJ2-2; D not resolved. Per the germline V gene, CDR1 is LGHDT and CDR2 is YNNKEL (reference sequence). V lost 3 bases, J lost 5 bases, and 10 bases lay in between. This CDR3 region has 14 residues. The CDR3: CASSQFTATGELFF. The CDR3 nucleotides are TGTGCCAGCAGCCAGTTCACAGCTACCGGGGAGCTGTTTTTT.

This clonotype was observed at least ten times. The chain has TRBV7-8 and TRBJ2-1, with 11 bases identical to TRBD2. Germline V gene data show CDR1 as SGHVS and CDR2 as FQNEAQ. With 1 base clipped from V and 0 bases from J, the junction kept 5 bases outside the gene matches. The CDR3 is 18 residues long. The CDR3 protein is CASSLEGLADTSYNEQFF. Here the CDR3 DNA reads TGTGCCAGCAGCTTAGAGGGACTAGCGGATACCTCCTACAATGAGCAGTTCTTC.

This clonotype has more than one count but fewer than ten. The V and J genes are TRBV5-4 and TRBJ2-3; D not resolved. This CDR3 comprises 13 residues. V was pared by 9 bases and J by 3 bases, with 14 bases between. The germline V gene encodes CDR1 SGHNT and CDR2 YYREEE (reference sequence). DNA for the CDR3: TGTGCCACATTAAGGGCGGAGACAGATACGCAGTATTTT. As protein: CATLRAETDTQYF. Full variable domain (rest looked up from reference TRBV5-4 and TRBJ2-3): ETGVTQSPTHLIKTRGQQVTLRCSSQSGHNTVSWYQQALGQGPQFIFQYYREEENGRGNFPPRFSGLQFPNYSSELNVNALELDDSALYLCATLRAETDTQYFGPGTRLTVL.

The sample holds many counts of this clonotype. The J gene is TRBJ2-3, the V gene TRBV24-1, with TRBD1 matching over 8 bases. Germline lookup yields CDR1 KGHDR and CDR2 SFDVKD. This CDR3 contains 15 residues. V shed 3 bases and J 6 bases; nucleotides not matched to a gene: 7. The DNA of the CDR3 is TGTGCCACCAGTGATACCGGACAGGGAGCGGATACGCAGTATTTT. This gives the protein CATSDTGQGADTQYF.

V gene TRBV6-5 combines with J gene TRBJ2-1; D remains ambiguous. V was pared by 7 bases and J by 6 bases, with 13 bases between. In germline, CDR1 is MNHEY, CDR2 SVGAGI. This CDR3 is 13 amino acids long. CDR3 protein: CASIGPLPNEQFF. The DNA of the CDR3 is TGTGCCAGCATCGGGCCATTACCCAATGAGCAGTTCTTC.

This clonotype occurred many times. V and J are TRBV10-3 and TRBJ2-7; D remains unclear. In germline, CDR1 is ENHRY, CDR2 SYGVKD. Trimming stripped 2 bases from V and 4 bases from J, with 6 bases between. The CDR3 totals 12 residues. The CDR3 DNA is TGTGCCATCAGTGAGACGATATACGAGCAGTACTTC. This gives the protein CAISETIYEQYF.

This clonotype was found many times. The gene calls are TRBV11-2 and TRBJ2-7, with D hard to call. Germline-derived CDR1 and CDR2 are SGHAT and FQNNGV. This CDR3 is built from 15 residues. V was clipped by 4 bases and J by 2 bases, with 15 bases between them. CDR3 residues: CASSSLRYGAYEQYF. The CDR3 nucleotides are TGTGCCAGCAGCTCTCTGCGGTATGGAGCCTACGAGCAGTACTTC.

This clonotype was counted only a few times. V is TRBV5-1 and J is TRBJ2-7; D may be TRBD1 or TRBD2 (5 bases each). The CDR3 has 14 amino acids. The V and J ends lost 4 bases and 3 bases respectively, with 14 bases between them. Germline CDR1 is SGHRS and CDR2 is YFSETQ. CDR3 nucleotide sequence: TGCGCCAGCAGCCCGGAGGCAGGGAACTACGAGCAGTACTTC. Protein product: CASSPEAGNYEQYF.

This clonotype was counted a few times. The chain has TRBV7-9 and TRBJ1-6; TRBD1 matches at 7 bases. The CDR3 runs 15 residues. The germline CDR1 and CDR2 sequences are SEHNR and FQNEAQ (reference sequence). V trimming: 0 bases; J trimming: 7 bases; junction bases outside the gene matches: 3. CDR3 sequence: CASSLANRGNSPLHF. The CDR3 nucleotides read TGTGCCAGCAGCTTAGCGAACAGGGGCAATTCACCCCTCCACTTT. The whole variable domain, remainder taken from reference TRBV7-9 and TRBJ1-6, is DTGVSQNPRHKITKRGQNVTFRCDPISEHNRLYWYRQTLGQGPEFLTYFQNEAQLEKSRLLSDRFSAERPKGSFSTLEIQRTEQGDSAMYLCASSLANRGNSPLHFGNGTRLTVT.

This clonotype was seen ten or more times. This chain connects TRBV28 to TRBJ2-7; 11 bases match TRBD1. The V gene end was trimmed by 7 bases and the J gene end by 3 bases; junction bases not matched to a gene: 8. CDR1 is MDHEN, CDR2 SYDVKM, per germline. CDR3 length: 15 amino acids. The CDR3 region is CASTSGTGGIYEQYF. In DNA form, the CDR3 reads TGTGCCAGCACCTCAGGGACAGGGGGGATCTACGAGCAGTACTTC.

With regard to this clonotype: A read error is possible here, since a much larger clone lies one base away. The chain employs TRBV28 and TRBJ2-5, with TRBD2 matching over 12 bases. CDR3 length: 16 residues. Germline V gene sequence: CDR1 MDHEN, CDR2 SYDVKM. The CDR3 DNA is TGTGCCAGCAGTCCACGGACTAGCGGGGCCCAAGAGATCCAGTACTTC. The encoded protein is CASSPRTSGAQEIQYF.

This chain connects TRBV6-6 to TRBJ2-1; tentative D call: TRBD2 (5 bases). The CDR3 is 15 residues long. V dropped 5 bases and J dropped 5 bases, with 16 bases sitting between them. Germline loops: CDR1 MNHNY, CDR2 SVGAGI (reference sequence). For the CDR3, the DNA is TGTGCCAGCAGTGACTTAGCGAAACGCAACAATGAGCAGTTCTTC. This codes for CASSDLAKRNNEQFF.

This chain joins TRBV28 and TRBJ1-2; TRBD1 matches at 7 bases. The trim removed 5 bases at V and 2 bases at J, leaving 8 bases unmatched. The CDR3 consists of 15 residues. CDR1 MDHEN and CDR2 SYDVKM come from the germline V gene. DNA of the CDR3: TGTGCCAGCAGTCCCCATCGACAGGGAAACTATGGCTACACCTTC. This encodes CASSPHRQGNYGYTF.

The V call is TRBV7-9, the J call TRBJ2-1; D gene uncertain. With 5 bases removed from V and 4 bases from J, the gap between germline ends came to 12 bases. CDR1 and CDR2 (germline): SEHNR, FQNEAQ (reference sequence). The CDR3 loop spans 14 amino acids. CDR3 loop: CASSLRSPYNEQFF. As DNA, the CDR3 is TGTGCCAGCAGCCTACGGAGCCCGTACAATGAGCAGTTCTTC.

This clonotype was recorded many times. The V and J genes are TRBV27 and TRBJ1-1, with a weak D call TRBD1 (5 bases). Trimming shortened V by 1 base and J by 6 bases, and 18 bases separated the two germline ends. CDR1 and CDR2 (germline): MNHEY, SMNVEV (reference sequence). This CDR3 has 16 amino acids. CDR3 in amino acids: CASSLFGAGTMAEAFF. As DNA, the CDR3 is TGTGCCAGCAGTTTATTTGGGGCGGGGACGATGGCTGAAGCTTTCTTT.

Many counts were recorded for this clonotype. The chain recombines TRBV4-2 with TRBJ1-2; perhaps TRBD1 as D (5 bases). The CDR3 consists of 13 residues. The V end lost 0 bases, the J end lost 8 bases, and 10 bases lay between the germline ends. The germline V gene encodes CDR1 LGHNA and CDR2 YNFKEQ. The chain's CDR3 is CASSQDLRDGYTF. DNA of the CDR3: TGTGCCAGCAGCCAAGATCTGAGGGACGGCTACACCTTC.

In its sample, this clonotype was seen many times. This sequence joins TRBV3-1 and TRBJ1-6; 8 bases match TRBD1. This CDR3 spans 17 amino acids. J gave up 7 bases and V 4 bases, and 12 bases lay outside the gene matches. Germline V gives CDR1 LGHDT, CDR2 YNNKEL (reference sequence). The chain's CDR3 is CASSRVPGQVTNSPLHF. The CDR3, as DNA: TGTGCCAGCAGCCGCGTACCGGGACAGGTGACAAATTCACCCCTCCACTTT.

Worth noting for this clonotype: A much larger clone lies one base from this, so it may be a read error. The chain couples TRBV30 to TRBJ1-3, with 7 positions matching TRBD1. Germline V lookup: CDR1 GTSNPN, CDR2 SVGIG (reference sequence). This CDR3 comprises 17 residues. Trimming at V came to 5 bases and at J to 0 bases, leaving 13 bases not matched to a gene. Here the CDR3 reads CAWGAKDRTSSGNTIYF. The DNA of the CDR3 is TGTGCCTGGGGTGCCAAGGACAGGACGAGCTCTGGAAACACCATATATTTT.

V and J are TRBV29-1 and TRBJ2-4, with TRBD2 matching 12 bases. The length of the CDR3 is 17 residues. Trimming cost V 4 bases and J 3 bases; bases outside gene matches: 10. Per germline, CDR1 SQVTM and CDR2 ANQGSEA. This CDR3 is CSVARTSGNIGKNIQYF. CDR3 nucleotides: TGCAGCGTTGCTAGGACTAGCGGGAACATCGGCAAAAACATTCAGTACTTC. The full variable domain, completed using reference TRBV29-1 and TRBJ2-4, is SAVISQKPSRDICQRGTSLTIQCQVDSQVTMMFWYRQQPGQSLTLIATANQGSEATYESGFVIDKFPISRPNLTFSTLTVSNMSPEDSSIYLCSVARTSGNIGKNIQYFGAGTRLSVL.

The CDR3 protein is CASSPARNIQYF. The CDR3 DNA reads as TGTGCCAGCAGCCCCGCGAGAAACATTCAGTACTTC. V gene TRBV11-1 combines with J gene TRBJ2-4; D is undetermined. V lost 5 bases, J lost 6 bases, and 8 bases lay in between. The CDR3 runs to 12 residues. From germline, CDR1 is SGHAT and CDR2 FQDESV (reference sequence).

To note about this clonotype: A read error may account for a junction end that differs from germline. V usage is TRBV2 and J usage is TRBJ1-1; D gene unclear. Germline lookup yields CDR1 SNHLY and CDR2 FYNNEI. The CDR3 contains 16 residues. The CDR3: CASSPAGLSTATEALF. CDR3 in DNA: TGTGCCAGCAGTCCGGCTGGACTATCCACCGCCACTGAAGCTCTCTTT.

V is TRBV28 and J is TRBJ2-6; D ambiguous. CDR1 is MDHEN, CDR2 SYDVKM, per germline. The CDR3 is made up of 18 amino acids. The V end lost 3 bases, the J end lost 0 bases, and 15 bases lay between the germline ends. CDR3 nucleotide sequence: TGTGCCAGCAGTTTGTATGGCGCCTGGTCCTCTGGGGCCAACGTCCTGACTTTC. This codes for CASSLYGAWSSGANVLTF.

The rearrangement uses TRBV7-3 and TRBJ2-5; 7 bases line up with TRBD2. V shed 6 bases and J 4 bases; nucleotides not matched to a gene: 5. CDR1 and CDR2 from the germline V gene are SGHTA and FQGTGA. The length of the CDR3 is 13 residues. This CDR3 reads CASSWTRGETQYF. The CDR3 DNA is TGTGCCAGCAGTTGGACTAGGGGAGAGACCCAGTACTTC.

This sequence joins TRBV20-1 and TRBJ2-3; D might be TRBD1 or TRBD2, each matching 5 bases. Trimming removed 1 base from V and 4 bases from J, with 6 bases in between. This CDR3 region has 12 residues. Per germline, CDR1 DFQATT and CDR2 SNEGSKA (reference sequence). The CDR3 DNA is TGCAGTGCTAGAGGAGGGGCAGATACGCAGTATTTT. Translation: CSARGGADTQYF.